This TCR beta chain was found in a study of monozygotic twins with cystic fibrosis. Study overall: Three micrograms of fragmented DNA underwent around 14 PCR cycles for library preparation.

Trimming took 6 bases from V and 1 from J, leaving 22 bases between them. CDR3 size: 18 residues. Germline CDR1 is SNHLY and CDR2 is FYNNEI. Points on this clone: Its antigen is still unknown.

Assay: immunoSEQ multiplex PCR; the TCRdb copy retains only in-frame clones and omits some. The data show some 33,000 clones, just over 90% seen once. Study-wide results and caveats: Median Simpson clonality of 0.0095 suggested naive T cells predominated. Monozygotic CF twin pairs shared significantly more nucleotide-identical clonotypes than unrelated CF individuals did.

The clonotype was recovered from a boy aged 2 to 10 with cystic fibrosis. The sample comprised blood. The chain has TRBV2 and TRBJ2-4; no reliable D call. In DNA, the CDR3 is TGTGCCAGCAGCTACCTAGGCACAGCCTCCGGGGCCAAAAACATTCAGTACTTC. Translating gives CASSYLGTASGAKNIQYF.